This T cell receptor beta chain was sequenced in a study of T cell responses to AZD1222 COVID-19 vaccine. Sequencing was performed with immunoSEQ multiplex PCR; in TCRdb, only in-frame clones are kept and a portion is missing. This sample has 100,000 or so clones, with around 87% found just once. Overall study findings and caveats: The repertoires were collected only after the peak T cell response. Close to half of all spike-specific TCRs reportedly target regions of the variants that are unmutated. Increases in Spike-specific TCR breadth and depth were seen after two AZD1222 doses.

Concerning this clone itself: Its antigen is undetermined.

The receptor was isolated from an adult who received the AZD1222 COVID-19 vaccine. The sample here was peripheral blood, taken 28 days after the second AZD1222 dose.

CDR3 amino acids: CASSQDRRAWGPDTQYF. CDR3 nucleotide sequence: TGTGCCAGCAGCCAAGATCGGAGAGCGTGGGGCCCAGATACGCAGTATTTT. The rearrangement uses TRBV3-1 (or the pseudogene TRBV3-2) and TRBJ2-3, with TRBD1 as a possible D gene (5 bases). V gave up 0 bases and J gave up 4 bases, with 17 bases separating them. Germline values: CDR1 LGHDT, CDR2 YNNKEL (reference sequence). This CDR3 has 17 amino acids.